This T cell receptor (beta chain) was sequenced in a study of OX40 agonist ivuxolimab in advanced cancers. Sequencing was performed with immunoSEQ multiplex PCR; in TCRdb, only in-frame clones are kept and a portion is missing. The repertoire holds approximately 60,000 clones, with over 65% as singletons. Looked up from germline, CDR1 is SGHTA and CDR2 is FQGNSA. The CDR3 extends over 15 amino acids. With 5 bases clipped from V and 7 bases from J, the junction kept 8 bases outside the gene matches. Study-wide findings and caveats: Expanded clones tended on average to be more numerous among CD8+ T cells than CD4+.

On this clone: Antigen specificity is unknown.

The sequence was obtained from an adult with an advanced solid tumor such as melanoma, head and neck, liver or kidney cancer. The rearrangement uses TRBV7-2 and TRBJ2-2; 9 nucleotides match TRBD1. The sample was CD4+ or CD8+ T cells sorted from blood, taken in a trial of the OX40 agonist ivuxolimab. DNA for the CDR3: TGTGCCAGCAGCACAACGACAGGGGGATACGGGGAGCTGTTTTTT. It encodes CASSTTTGGYGELFF.